This TCR beta chain derives from a study of blood T cell repertoires in COVID-19 (dated by TCRdb to 2019 to 2021). Regarding the complete study: Collaborator samples came from the United States, Italy and Spain and covered acute and convalescent phases of COVID-19. The material from the prospective study consisted of cDNA or gDNA derived from T cells, B-cell-depleted T cells, or PBMCs. Subjects who had been exposed to COVID-19, were actively infected with it, or had recovered from it provided the deeply sampled blood TCRbeta repertoires that made up the dataset. The repertoires were released in a freely available public database meant as a resource for research on the immune response to SARS-CoV-2. The samples were drawn from the first 160 participants of the ongoing ImmuneRACE study and from over 950 subjects provided by 6 global collaborators. A de-identified subject ID, COVID-19 status, age in years and sex were almost always included in the sample metadata. Where available, HLA class I and class II types were taken from metadata supplied by the sample provider and were not determined by assay-based typing.

TCRbeta CDR3 regions were amplified from genomic DNA by means of the immunoSEQ Assay, a bias-controlled multiplex PCR. Per the authors' processing: The number of nucleated cells in each sample was estimated by amplification of reference gene primers within the assay. To quantify the absolute abundance of each unique TCRbeta CDR3 rearrangement, sequence reads were collapsed and filtered. Productive Simpson clonality was computed per sample as the square root of Simpson's diversity index over productive rearrangements. Entries here come from immuneACCESS through TCRdb and include only in-frame sequences with V and J called. Some clones fail to appear in such tables; in the studies checked, an unresolved V gene covers under half of the shortfall, and the cause of the remainder is unknown. V and J calls plus clone size are reproduced from that table; the DNA served to infer D and trimming. The sample data list 70,000 to 95,000 clones, and about 85% of these were observed just once. The top ten constitute 10% to 15% of the sample.

About this clone: Its recognized antigen is unknown. Base quality data are lacking; no much larger clone is found one base away.

Beyond this particular receptor, the publication reports: Clinical and demographic metadata were provided uncurated, with the amount varying by source and participant.

Whole blood was collected in K2EDTA tubes by collaborating institutions according to the institutions' own protocols. For TCRbeta analysis, collaborator samples were shipped as frozen whole blood, as isolated PBMCs, or as DNA extracted from either sample type. Counted from cysteine to phenylalanine, this CDR3 has 16 amino acids. Only the CDR3 region is kept as DNA, spanning 48 bases read in frame from base 1. V lost 0 bases and J lost 4 bases, and the count of bases not matched to a germline gene is 6. The germline V gene gives CDR1 as SGDLS and CDR2 as YYNGEE. The chain employs TRBV9 and TRBJ1-2; 10 middle bases align to TRBD1. The sequence derives from a woman in her seventies with active or convalescent COVID-19. Sequencing was performed on peripheral blood. Here is the DNA: TGTGCCAGCAGCGTAGGGGGGACAGGGGTGGCCTATGGCTACACCTTC. It specifies CASSVGGTGVAYGYTF.